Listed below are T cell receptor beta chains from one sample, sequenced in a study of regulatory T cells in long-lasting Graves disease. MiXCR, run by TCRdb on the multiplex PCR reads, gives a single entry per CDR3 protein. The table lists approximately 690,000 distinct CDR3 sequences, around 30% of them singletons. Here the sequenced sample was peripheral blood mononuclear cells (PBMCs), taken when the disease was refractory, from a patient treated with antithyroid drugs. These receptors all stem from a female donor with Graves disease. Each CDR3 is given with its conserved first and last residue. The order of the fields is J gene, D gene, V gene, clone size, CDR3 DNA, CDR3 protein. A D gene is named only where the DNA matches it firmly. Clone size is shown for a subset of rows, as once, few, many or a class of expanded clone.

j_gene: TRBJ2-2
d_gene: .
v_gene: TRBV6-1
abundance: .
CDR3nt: TGTGCCAGCACGCGCTACACCGGGGAGCTGTTTTTT
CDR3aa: CASTRYTGELFF

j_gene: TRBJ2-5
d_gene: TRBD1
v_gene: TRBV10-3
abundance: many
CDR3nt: TGTGCCATCAGTGAGCGGGACAGGGGTCAAGAGACCCAGTACTTC
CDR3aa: CAISERDRGQETQYF

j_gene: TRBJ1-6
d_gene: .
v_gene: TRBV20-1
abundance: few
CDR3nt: TGCAGTGCTAGTAGCAGACATAATTCACCCCTCCACTTT
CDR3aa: CSASSRHNSPLHF

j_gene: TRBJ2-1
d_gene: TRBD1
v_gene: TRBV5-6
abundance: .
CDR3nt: TGTGCCAGCAGCCAGGACAGGGTCGGCAATGAGCAGTTCTTC
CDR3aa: CASSQDRVGNEQFF

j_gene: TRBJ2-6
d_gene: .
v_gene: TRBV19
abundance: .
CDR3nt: TGTGCCAGCTGGGACGGGGGGCGCTTGGCCCCTGGGGCCAACGTCCTGACTTTC
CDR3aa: CASWDGGRLAPGANVLTF

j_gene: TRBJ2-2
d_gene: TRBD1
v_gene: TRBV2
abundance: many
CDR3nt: TGTGCCAGCAGCCCCGGGACAGGGTACACCGGGGAGCTGTTTTTT
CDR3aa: CASSPGTGYTGELFF

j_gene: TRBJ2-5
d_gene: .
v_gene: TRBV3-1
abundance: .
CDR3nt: TGTGCCAGCAGCCAAACTAGTGGGGTTTTCGAGACCCAGTACTTC
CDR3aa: CASSQTSGVFETQYF

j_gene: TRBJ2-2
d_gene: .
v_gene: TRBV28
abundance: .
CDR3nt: TGTGCCAGCAGGCCGGGCCTCATAAACACCGGGGAGCTGTTTTTT
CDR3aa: CASRPGLINTGELFF

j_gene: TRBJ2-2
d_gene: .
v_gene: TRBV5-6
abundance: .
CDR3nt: TGTGCCAGCAGCTTGGCCGGTTCTAGCTGGTCCGGGGAGCTGTTTTTT
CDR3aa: CASSLAGSSWSGELFF

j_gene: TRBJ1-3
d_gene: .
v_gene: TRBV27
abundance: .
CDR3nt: TGTGCCAGCAGAAGAACAGACGGAAACACCATATATTTT
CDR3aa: CASRRTDGNTIYF

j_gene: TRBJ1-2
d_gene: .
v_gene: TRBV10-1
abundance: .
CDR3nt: TGCGCCAGCAGTGAAAAGGGTGACTATGGCTACACCTTC
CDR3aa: CASSEKGDYGYTF

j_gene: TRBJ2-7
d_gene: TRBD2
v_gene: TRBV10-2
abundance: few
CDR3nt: TGCGCCAGCAGTGCAGGCGGGAGAAGGTACGAGCAGTACTTC
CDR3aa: CASSAGGRRYEQYF

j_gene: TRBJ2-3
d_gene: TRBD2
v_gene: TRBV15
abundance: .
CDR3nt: TGTGCCACCAGCAGACACCCTAGCGGGAGTGGAGATACGCAGTATTTT
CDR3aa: CATSRHPSGSGDTQYF

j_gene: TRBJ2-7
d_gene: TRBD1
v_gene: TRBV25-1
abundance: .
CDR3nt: TGTGCCAGCAGTGAAACGCCCCCCCCGGGACAGGCCTACGAGCAGTACTTC
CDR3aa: CASSETPPPGQAYEQYF

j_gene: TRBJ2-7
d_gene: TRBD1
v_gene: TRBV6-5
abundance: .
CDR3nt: TGTGCCAGCAGTTACTCGGCTCCGGGACAGGGAGGTTGGGAGCAGTACTTC
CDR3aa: CASSYSAPGQGGWEQYF

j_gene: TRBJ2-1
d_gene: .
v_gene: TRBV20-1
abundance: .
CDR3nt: TGCAGTGCTAGAGAGGTGGGAACCATCAATGAGCAGTTCTTC
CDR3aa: CSAREVGTINEQFF

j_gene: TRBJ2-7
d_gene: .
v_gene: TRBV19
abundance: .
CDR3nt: TGTGCCACCAAAACCCTCGGTGACGTCTCCTACGAGCAGTACTTC
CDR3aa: CATKTLGDVSYEQYF

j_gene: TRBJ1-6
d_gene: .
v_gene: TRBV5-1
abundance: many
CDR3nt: TGCGCCAGCAGCTGGGACACGCGGGATTCACCCCTCCACTTT
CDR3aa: CASSWDTRDSPLHF

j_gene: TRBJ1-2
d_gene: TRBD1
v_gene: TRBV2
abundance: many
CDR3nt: TGTGCCAGCAGTGAGGCTTCTTCAGGGGGCTATGGCTACACCTTC
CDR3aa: CASSEASSGGYGYTF

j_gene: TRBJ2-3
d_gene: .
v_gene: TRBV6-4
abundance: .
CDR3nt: TGTGCCAGCCGAGCCGGAGGCCCGGGAGATTTT
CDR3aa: CASRAGGPGDF

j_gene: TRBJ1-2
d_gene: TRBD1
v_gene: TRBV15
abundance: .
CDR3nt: TGTGCCACCAGCTCCCCCGGGACAGGGTACGGCTACACCTTC
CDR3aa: CATSSPGTGYGYTF

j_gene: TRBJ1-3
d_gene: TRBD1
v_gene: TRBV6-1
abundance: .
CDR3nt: TGTGCCAGCAGTGAAGAGCTTCTATGGGGGACAGGGACCGGAAACACCATATATTTT
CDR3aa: CASSEELLWGTGTGNTIYF

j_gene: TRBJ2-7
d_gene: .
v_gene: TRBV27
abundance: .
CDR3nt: TGTGCCAGCAGGAACGCGGGACAGAACGAGCAGTACTTC
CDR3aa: CASRNAGQNEQYF

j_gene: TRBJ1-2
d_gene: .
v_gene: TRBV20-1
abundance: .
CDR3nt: TGCAGTGCTAGAGAAAGGACAGTTAACTATGGCTACACCTTC
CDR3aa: CSARERTVNYGYTF

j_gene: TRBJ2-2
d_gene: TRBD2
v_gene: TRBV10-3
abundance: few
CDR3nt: TGTGCCAGCCAAAAAGCGGGAGGGCCTAACGGGGAGCTGTTTTTT
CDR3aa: CASQKAGGPNGELFF